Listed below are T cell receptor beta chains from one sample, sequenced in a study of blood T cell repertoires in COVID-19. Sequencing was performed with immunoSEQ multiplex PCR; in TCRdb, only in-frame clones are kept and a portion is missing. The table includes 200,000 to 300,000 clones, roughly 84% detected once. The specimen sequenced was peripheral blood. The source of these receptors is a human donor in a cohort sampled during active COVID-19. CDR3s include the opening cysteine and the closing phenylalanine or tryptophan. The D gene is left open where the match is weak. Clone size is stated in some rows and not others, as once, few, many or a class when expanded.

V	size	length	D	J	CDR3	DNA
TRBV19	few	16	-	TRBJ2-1	CASSPLPGTRANEQFF	TGTGCCAGTAGTCCCCTGCCCGGGACTCGGGCCAATGAGCAGTTCTTC
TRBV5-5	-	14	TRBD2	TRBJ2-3	CASSLVRGADTQYF	TGTGCCAGCAGCTTGGTTCGGGGGGCAGATACGCAGTATTTT
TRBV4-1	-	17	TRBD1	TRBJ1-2	CASSQDWGQRDNYGYTF	TGCGCCAGCAGCCAAGATTGGGGACAGCGTGATAACTATGGCTACACCTTC
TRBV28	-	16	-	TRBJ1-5	CASRSPRQGGKQPQHF	TGTGCCAGCAGGTCGCCTCGTCAGGGAGGCAAGCAGCCCCAGCATTTT
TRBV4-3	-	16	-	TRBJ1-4	CASSPMDGTFNEKLFF	TGCGCCAGCAGCCCCATGGACGGGACATTTAATGAAAAACTGTTTTTT
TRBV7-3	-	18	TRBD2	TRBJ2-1	CASSLFGRSSGSDNEQFF	TGTGCCAGCAGCTTATTCGGTCGTTCGAGCGGGAGTGACAATGAGCAGTTCTTC
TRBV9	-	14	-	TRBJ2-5	CASSVVATDAAQYF	TGTGCCAGCAGCGTAGTTGCTACTGACGCGGCCCAGTACTTC
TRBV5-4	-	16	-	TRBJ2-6	CASSLLLNSGANVLTF	TGTGCCAGCAGCTTATTGCTAAACTCTGGGGCCAACGTCCTGACTTTC
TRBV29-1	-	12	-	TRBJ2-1	CSVVFGVRAQFF	TGCAGCGTTGTGTTCGGGGTTAGGGCGCAGTTCTTC
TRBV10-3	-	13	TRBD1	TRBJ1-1	CAIRDRRDTEAFF	TGTGCCATCAGGGACAGGAGGGACACTGAAGCTTTCTTT
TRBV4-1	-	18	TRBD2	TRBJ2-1	CASSLYPEGAGSYNEQFF	TGCGCCAGCAGCTTATATCCCGAGGGAGCGGGGTCCTACAATGAGCAGTTCTTC
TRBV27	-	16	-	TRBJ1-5	CASSSRFTGPHQPQHF	TGTGCCAGCAGCTCTCGCTTTACAGGCCCTCATCAGCCCCAGCATTTT
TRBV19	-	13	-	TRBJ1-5	CASSDDRDQPQHF	TGTGCCAGTAGTGATGACAGAGATCAGCCCCAGCATTTT
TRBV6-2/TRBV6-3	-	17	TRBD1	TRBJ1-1	CASSYSSLTGWDTEAFF	TGTGCCAGCAGTTACTCGTCCTTGACAGGGTGGGACACTGAAGCTTTCTTT
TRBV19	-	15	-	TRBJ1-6	CASSSGGARSSPLHF	TGTGCCAGTAGTAGCGGGGGCGCCAGGAGTTCACCCCTCCACTTT
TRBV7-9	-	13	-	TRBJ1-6	CASSLEGNSPLHF	TGTGCCAGCAGCTTGGAGGGAAATTCACCCCTCCACTTT
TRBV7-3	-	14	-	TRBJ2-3	CASSSRHSTDTQYF	TGTGCCAGCAGTTCCCGACATAGCACAGATACGCAGTATTTT
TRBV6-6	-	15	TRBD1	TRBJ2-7	CASSYPGQLSYEQYF	TGTGCCAGCAGTTACCCGGGACAGCTCTCCTACGAGCAGTACTTC
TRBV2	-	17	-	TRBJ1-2	CASSERSVTGFNYGYTF	TGTGCCAGCAGTGAAAGATCAGTCACAGGGTTTAACTATGGCTACACCTTC
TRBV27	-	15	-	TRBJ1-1	CASSFLPGMNTEAFF	TGTGCCAGCAGTTTTCTCCCAGGCATGAACACTGAAGCTTTCTTT
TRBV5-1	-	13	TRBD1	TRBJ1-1	CASLGQDDTEAFF	TGCGCCAGCTTAGGACAGGATGACACTGAAGCTTTCTTT
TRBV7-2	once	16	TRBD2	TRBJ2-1	CASSLAGGAAYNEQFF	TGTGCCAGCAGCTTAGCCGGGGGGGCTGCCTACAATGAGCAGTTCTTC
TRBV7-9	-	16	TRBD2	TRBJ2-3	CASSSLAGGSTDTQYF	TGTGCCAGCAGCTCCCTAGCGGGAGGGAGCACAGATACGCAGTATTTT
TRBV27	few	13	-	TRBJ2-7	CASSLGLTYEQYF	TGTGCCAGCAGTTTAGGGCTTACCTACGAGCAGTACTTC
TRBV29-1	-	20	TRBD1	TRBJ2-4	CSVDCAGQGALPPAKNIQYF	TGCAGCGTTGATTGCGCCGGGCAGGGGGCATTGCCGCCTGCCAAAAACATTCAGTACTTC
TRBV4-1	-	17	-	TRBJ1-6	CASSQDGGSAVSSPLHF	TGCGCCAGCAGCCAAGATGGGGGCTCGGCTGTATCCTCACCCCTCCACTTT
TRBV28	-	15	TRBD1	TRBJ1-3	CASSLQGASGNTIYF	TGTGCCAGCAGTTTGCAGGGGGCCTCTGGAAACACCATATATTTT
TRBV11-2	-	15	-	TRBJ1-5	CASSPGSVGNQPQHF	TGTGCCAGCAGCCCGGGATCGGTTGGCAATCAGCCCCAGCATTTT
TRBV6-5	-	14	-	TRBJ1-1	CASSYVPGNTEAFF	TGTGCCAGCAGTTATGTTCCAGGGAACACTGAAGCTTTCTTT
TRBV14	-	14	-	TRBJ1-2	CASSPWGGGYGYTF	TGTGCCAGCAGCCCGTGGGGGGGCGGCTATGGCTACACCTTC
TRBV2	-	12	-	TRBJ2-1	CASTRVNNEQFF	TGTGCCAGCACCAGGGTAAACAATGAGCAGTTCTTC
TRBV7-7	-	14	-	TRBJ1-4	CASSYGGTNEKLFF	TGTGCTAGCAGCTACGGGGGAACTAATGAAAAACTGTTTTTT
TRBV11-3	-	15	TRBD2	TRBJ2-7	CASSIGRGKSYEQYF	TGTGCCAGCAGCATAGGGCGGGGGAAATCCTACGAGCAGTACTTC
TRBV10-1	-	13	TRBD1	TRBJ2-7	CATKEDRGGEQYF	TGCGCCACTAAAGAGGACAGGGGAGGCGAGCAGTACTTC
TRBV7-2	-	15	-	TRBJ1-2	CASSLIHMGPYGYTF	TGTGCCAGCAGCCTCATCCATATGGGGCCTTATGGCTACACCTTC
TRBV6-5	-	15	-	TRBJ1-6	CASVPRASYNSPLHF	TGTGCCAGCGTCCCCAGGGCCTCCTATAATTCACCCCTCCACTTT
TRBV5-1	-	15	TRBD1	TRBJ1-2	CASSLGDRGIYGYTF	TGCGCCAGCAGCTTGGGGGACAGGGGGATCTATGGCTACACCTTC
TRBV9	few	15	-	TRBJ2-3	CASSVSLALTDTQYF	TGTGCCAGCAGCGTAAGCCTAGCACTCACAGATACGCAGTATTTT
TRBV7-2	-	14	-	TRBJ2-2	CASSPYKNTGELFF	TGTGCCAGCAGCCCATACAAGAACACCGGGGAGCTGTTTTTT
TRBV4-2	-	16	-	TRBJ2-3	CASGRNPGQATDTQYF	TGTGCCAGCGGGAGGAACCCGGGCCAAGCCACAGATACGCAGTATTTT
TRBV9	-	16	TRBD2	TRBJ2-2	CASSAKGLAKAGELFF	TGTGCCAGCAGCGCTAAGGGACTAGCTAAGGCCGGGGAGCTGTTTTTT
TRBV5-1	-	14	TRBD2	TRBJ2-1	CASSHGTSADEQFF	TGCGCCAGCAGCCACGGGACTAGCGCGGATGAGCAGTTCTTC